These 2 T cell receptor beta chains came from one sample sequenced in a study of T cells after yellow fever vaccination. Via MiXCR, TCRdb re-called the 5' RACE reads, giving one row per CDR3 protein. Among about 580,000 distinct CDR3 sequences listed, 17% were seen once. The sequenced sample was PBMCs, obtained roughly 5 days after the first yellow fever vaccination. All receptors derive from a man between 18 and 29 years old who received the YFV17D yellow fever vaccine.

The CDR3 coding sequence is TGCAGTGCTCCCAGGGTGCTGAGCACAGATACGCAGTATTTT. The encoded protein is CSAPRVLSTDTQYF. The chain carries TRBV20-1 and TRBJ2-3, with D perhaps TRBD1 (5 bases). V dropped 5 bases and J dropped 0 bases, with 12 bases sitting between them. The CDR3 is 14 residues long. The germline gives CDR1 DFQATT, CDR2 SNEGSKA (reference sequence).

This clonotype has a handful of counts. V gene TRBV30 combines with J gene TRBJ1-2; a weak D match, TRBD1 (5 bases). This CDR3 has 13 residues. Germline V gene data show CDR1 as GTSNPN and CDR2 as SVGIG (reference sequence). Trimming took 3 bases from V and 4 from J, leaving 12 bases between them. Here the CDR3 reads CAWSGGASYGYTF. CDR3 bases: TGTGCCTGGAGCGGGGGTGCGAGCTATGGCTACACCTTC.